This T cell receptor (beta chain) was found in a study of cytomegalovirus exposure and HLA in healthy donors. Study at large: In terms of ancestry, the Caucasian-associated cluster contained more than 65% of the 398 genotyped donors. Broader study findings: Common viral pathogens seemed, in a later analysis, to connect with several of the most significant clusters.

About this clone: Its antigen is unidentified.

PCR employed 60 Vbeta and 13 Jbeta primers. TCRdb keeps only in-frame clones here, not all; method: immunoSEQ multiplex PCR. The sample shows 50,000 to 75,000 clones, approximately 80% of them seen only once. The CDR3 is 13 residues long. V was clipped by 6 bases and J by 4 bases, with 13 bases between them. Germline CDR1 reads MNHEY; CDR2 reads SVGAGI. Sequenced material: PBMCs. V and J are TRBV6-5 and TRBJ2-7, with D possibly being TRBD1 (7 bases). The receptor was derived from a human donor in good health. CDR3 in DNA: TGTGCCAGCAGCGCGACAGGGAGGTACGAGCAGTACTTC. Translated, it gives CASSATGRYEQYF.